This T cell receptor (beta chain) is from a study of blood T cell repertoires in COVID-19. In the study overall: T cells, B-cell-depleted T cells, or PBMCs provided the cDNA or gDNA that served as material.

Germline CDR1 and CDR2: SGHAT and FQNNGV. The CDR3 totals 15 residues. V dropped 5 bases and J dropped 6; count of bases not matched to a gene: 9. This clone has a single count. Those enrolled in Seattle joined during active infection and were followed longitudinally afterward. Study processing details: Amplification of reference gene primers provided the estimated nucleated cell counts. Measured with immunoSEQ multiplex PCR; TCRdb has only the in-frame clones, and not every one. The V and J calls and clone size come from that table; D and trimming were worked out from the DNA. The sample has some 200,000 clones, 83% seen once.

This receptor was obtained from a woman aged 30 to 39 with COVID-19, enrolled during active disease. The rearrangement uses TRBV11-2 and TRBJ2-3; 9 bases agree with TRBD1. Material for sequencing was peripheral blood. As DNA, the CDR3 is TGTGCCAGCAGCGAACAGGGGGCACCCGGGGATACGCAGTATTTT. Its protein is CASSEQGAPGDTQYF.